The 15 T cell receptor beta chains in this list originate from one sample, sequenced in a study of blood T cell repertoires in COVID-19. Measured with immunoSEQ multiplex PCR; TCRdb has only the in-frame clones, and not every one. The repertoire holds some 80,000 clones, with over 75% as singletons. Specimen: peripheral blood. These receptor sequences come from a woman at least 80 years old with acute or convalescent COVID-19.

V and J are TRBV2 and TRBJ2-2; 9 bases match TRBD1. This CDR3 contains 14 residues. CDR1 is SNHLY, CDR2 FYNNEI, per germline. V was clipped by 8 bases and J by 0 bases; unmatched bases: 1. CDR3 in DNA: TGTGCCAGCCGGACAGGGGCGAACACCGGGGAGCTGTTTTTT. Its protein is CASRTGANTGELFF.

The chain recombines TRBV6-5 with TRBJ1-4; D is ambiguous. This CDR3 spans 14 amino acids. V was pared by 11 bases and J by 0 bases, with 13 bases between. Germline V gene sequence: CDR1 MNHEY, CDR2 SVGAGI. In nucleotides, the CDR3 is TGTGCCTCCAAGTTCGGGGCAACTAATGAAAAACTGTTTTTT. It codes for CASKFGATNEKLFF.

CDR3 protein: CASWTDEGHGYTF. DNA for the CDR3: TGTGCCAGCTGGACCGACGAGGGCCATGGCTACACCTTC. This chain uses TRBV28 with TRBJ1-2; D is uncertain. CDR3 length: 13 residues. Trimming pared 8 bases from V and 6 bases from J, leaving 16 bases between. Per germline, CDR1 MDHEN and CDR2 SYDVKM.

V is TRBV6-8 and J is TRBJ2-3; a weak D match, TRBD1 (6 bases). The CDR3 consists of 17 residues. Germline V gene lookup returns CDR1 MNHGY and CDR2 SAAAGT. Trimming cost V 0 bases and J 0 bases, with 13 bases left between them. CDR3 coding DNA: TGTGCCAGCAGTTACTCGGGGAAGGGGGTGAGCACAGATACGCAGTATTTT. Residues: CASSYSGKGVSTDTQYF.

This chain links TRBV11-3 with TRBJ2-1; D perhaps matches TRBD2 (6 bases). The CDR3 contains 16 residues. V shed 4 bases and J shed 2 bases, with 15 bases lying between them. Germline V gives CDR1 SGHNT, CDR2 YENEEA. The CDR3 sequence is CASSSGGPSAYNEQFF. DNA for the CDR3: TGTGCCAGCAGCTCCGGTGGACCTAGCGCCTACAATGAGCAGTTCTTC. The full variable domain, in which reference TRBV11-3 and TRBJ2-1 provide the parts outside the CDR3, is EAGVVQSPRYKIIEKKQPVAFWCNPISGHNTLYWYLQNLGQGPELLIRYENEEAVDDSQLPKDRFSAERLKGVDSTLKIQPAELGDSAVYLCASSSGGPSAYNEQFFGPGTRLTVL.

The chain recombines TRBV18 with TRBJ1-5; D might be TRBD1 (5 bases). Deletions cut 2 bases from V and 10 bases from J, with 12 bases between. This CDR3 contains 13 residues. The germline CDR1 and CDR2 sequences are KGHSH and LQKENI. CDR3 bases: TGTGCCAGCTCACCATTTAGGGGCCAACCCCAGCATTTT. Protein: CASSPFRGQPQHF.

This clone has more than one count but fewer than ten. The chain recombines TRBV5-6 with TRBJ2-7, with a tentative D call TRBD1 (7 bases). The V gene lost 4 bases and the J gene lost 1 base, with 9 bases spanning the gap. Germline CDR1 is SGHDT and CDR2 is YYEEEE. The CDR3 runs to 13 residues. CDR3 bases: TGTGCCAGCAGCGCGGGACAGTCCTACGAGCAGTACTTC. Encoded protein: CASSAGQSYEQYF.

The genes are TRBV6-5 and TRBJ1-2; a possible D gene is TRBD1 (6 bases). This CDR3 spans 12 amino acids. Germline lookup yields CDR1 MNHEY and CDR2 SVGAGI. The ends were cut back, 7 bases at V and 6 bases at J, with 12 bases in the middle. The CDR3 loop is CASTNRDHGYTF. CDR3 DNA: TGTGCCAGCACCAACAGGGACCATGGCTACACCTTC.

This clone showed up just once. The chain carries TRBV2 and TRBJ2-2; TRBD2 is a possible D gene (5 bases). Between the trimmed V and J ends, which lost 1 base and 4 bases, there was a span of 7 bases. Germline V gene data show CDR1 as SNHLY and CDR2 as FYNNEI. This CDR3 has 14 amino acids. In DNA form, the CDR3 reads TGTGCCAGCAGTGAAGTCACTAGCACCGGGGAGCTGTTTTTT. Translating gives CASSEVTSTGELFF.

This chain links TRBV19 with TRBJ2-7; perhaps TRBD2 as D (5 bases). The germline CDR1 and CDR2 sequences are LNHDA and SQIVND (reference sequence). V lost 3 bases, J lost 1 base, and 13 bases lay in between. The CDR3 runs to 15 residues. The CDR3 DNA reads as TGTGCCAGTAGTATTGCCGGGGTAACATCCTACGAGCAGTACTTC. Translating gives CASSIAGVTSYEQYF.

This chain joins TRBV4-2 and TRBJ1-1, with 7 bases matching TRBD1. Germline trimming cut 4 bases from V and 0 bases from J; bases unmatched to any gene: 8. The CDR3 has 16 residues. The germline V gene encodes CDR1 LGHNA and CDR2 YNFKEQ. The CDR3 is CASSPTPGQLNTEAFF. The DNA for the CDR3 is TGTGCCAGCAGCCCCACACCGGGACAGCTGAACACTGAAGCTTTCTTT.

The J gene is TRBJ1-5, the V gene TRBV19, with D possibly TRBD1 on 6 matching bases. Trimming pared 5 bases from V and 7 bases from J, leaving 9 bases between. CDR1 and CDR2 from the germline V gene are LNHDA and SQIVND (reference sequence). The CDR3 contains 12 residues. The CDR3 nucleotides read TGTGCCAGTAGTCACAGGGAACAGCCCCAGCATTTT. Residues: CASSHREQPQHF.

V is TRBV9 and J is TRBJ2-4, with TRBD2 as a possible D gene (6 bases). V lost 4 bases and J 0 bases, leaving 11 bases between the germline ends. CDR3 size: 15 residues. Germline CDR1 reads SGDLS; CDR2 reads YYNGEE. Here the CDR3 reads CASSTAGIAKNIQYF. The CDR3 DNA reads TGTGCCAGCAGCACAGCGGGTATAGCCAAAAACATTCAGTACTTC.

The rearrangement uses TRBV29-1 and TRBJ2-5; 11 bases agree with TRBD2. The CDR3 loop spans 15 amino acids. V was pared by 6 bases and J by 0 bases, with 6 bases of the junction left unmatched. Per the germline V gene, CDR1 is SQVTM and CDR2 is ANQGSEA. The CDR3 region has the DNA TGCAGCGTGTCACCGACTAGCGGGAACCAAGAGACCCAGTACTTC. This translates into CSVSPTSGNQETQYF.

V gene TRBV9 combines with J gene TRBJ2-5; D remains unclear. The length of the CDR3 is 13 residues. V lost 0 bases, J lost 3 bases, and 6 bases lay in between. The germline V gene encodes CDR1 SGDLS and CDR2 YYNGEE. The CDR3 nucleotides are TGTGCCAGCAGCGTAGCGCCAGAAGAGACCCAGTACTTC. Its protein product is CASSVAPEETQYF.